This T cell receptor (beta chain) came from a study of shared clonotypes between healthy human individuals. V lost 3 bases, J lost 10 bases, and 13 bases lay in between. CDR1 KGHSH and CDR2 LQKENI come from the germline V gene. The CDR3 is 13 amino acids. A CD45RA-negative memory subset and a CD45RA+ naive subset were separated from the CD4+ cells. TCRdb keeps only in-frame clones here, not all; method: immunoSEQ multiplex PCR. There are some 2,500,000 clones in the sample; approximately 93% occur only once, and 0.36% lies in the top ten. The chain carries TRBV18 and TRBJ2-1, with a weak D call TRBD1 (6 bases). The source is a young man in good health. Some clones in this sample may be carry-over from other donors' samples. Sequencing input: naive CD4+ T cells from PBMCs. The subset: CD45RA+ positively selected. The CDR3 is CASSPPTGWEQFF. The CDR3, as DNA: TGTGCCAGCTCACCTCCCACAGGGTGGGAGCAGTTCTTC.